This passage covers 13 T cell receptor beta chains from one sample sequenced in a study of shared T cell receptors in the human thymus (TCRdb year 2021). Library preparation employed the immunoSEQ multiplex PCR assay. In its TCRdb copy, this immuneACCESS table keeps in-frame sequences only and misses some clones. Where compared with another copy, unresolved V genes explain less than half of these, and the others have no known cause. The sample table holds 630,000 or so clones, of which around 87% were seen once. Together, the top ten hold 0.0094% of the sample. Another study also made use of these data, one on human thymus T cells.

Sample: thymocytes. All receptors derive from a boy in the first two years of life with a congenital heart defect. Donor details come from another sample of the same person, matched by shared clones.

The gene calls are TRBV11-2 and TRBJ2-7; TRBD1 matches 8 bases. The CDR3 is 14 residues long. Germline trimming cut 1 base from V and 5 bases from J; bases unmatched to any gene: 4. Per the germline V gene, CDR1 is SGHAT and CDR2 is FQNNGV. Here the CDR3 reads CASSLGRGLHEQYF. The CDR3 region has the DNA TGTGCCAGCAGCTTAGGCAGGGGGCTCCACGAGCAGTACTTC.

The genes are TRBV15 and TRBJ2-3; possibly TRBD2 for D (6 bases). Germline CDR1 is LNHNV and CDR2 is YYDKDF (reference sequence). The length of the CDR3 is 15 residues. Deletions cut 5 bases from V and 2 bases from J, with 14 bases between. The CDR3 sequence is CATSDWDSTTDTQYF. The CDR3 bases are TGTGCCACCAGCGACTGGGACTCCACCACAGATACGCAGTATTTT.

The chain recombines TRBV5-8 with TRBJ1-2; D remains unclear. V dropped 0 bases and J dropped 4 bases, with 19 bases sitting between them. The CDR3 length is 17 residues. Germline V gene data show CDR1 as SGHTS and CDR2 as YDEGEE. The CDR3: CASSLGALWLAPYGYTF. The CDR3 nucleotides are TGTGCCAGCAGCTTGGGGGCCCTTTGGTTGGCTCCCTATGGCTACACCTTC.

The chain carries TRBV11-2 and TRBJ2-1; tentatively, D is TRBD2 (6 bases). The ends were cut back, 8 bases at V and 5 bases at J, with 13 bases in the middle. Germline V gives CDR1 SGHAT, CDR2 FQNNGV. The CDR3 runs 13 residues. The DNA for the CDR3 is TGTGCCAGCCCAGCGGGTCCCAACAATGAGCAGTTCTTC. Its protein product is CASPAGPNNEQFF.

The chain carries TRBV30 and TRBJ1-5, with TRBD1 identical over 7 bases. J gave up 0 bases and V 0 bases, and 11 bases lay outside the gene matches. The CDR3 sequence is 18 residues long. Per germline, CDR1 GTSNPN and CDR2 SVGIG (reference sequence). The CDR3 nucleotides are TGTGCCTGGAGTGTACCCCTTTTCACAGGGGTTAGCAATCAGCCCCAGCATTTT. Residues: CAWSVPLFTGVSNQPQHF.

This clone was observed a single time. This chain links TRBV4-3 with TRBJ1-6; the D gene is possibly TRBD1 (5 bases). V shed 1 base and J shed 6 bases, with 19 bases lying between them. The CDR3 totals 18 residues. Germline V gene sequence: CDR1 LGHNA, CDR2 YSLEER. The CDR3, as DNA: TGCGCCAGCAGCCAAGTTCGTAAGATGGGGACTTCTAATTCACCCCTCCACTTT. Translating it yields CASSQVRKMGTSNSPLHF.

In its sample, this clone was seen once. This rearrangement joins TRBV27 to TRBJ2-1; 9 nucleotides line up with TRBD1. Germline V gene sequence: CDR1 MNHEY, CDR2 SMNVEV (reference sequence). Trimming took 3 bases from V and 6 from J; bases not matched to a gene: 0. This CDR3 is 13 amino acids long. The CDR3 DNA follows: TGTGCCAGCAGTTTGGGACAGGGCAATGAGCAGTTCTTC. Translated: CASSLGQGNEQFF.

Remarks on this clone: The junction departs from germline at one end; a sequencing error may be responsible. This rearrangement joins TRBV20-1 to TRBJ2-1; a possible D gene is TRBD2 (5 bases). Germline V CDR1 and CDR2: DFQATT, SNEGSKA (reference sequence). This CDR3 contains 10 residues. The CDR3 region has the DNA TGCAGTGCTGGTAACGTAGTAGCGCTCTTC. Its protein product is CSAGNVVALF.

The chain links TRBV28 to TRBJ2-2, with D perhaps matching TRBD2 (5 bases). Germline V gene sequence: CDR1 MDHEN, CDR2 SYDVKM. The CDR3 length is 16 residues. V lost 7 bases and J 2 bases, leaving 17 bases between the germline ends. The CDR3 nucleotides are TGTGCCAGCACTTTCCCTCCGGGATATAACACCGGGGAGCTGTTTTTT. It translates to CASTFPPGYNTGELFF.

V is TRBV6-1 and J is TRBJ2-6; 9 bases match TRBD2. From germline, CDR1 is MNHNS and CDR2 SASEGT. Trimming cost V 1 base and J 5 bases; bases outside gene matches: 9. The CDR3 has 18 residues. The CDR3 region has the DNA TGTGCCAGCAGTGAAGTTGCGGGAGGGCCCCTCCGGGCCAACGTCCTGACTTTC. Its translation is CASSEVAGGPLRANVLTF.

V gene TRBV7-3 combines with J gene TRBJ2-7, with a possible D match to TRBD1 (7 bases). The CDR3 covers 19 residues. The V gene's germline CDR1 is SGHTA and CDR2 FQGTGA. V was trimmed by 2 bases and J by 2 bases, leaving 25 bases between them. CDR3 sequence reads: CASSLVGGDRERSPYEQYF. CDR3 DNA sequence: TGTGCCAGCAGCTTAGTGGGAGGAGACAGGGAAAGGTCTCCCTACGAGCAGTACTTC.

This chain joins TRBV29-1 and TRBJ2-4; 11 positions match TRBD2. Germline V gives CDR1 SQVTM, CDR2 ANQGSEA. Trimming cost V 3 bases and J 0 bases; bases outside gene matches: 4. The CDR3 totals 16 residues. The CDR3 is CSVESGLAGAKNIQYF. The CDR3 bases are TGCAGCGTTGAGAGCGGACTAGCGGGAGCCAAAAACATTCAGTACTTC.

With respect to this clone: One junction end does not reproduce the germline sequence, and a read error may be involved. In the same sample, other DNA sequences code for this CDR3. The gene calls are TRBV25-1 and TRBJ1-6; D may be TRBD1 (5 bases). The CDR3 sequence is 15 residues long. CDR1 MGHDK and CDR2 SYGVNS come from the germline V gene. DNA for the CDR3: TGTGCCAGCAGTGAATTTCAGGGATATAATTCCCCCCTCCACTTT. This encodes CASSEFQGYNSPLHF.